This T cell receptor (beta chain) was recorded in a study of cytomegalovirus exposure and HLA in healthy donors. Though probably carrying unrecorded immune exposures, donors were nominally healthy at sampling. Germline V gene sequence: CDR1 LGHNA, CDR2 YNFKEQ. The CDR3 is 13 amino acids. The V end was cut by 1 base, the J end by 8 bases, with 11 bases between. The PCR was carried out with 60 Vbeta primers and 13 Jbeta primers. Produced via immunoSEQ multiplex PCR; TCRdb's table is partial and in-frame only. The sample lists roughly 200,000 clones, 70% to 85% seen once, with 0.5% to 0.7% in the top ten.

The material sequenced was PBMCs. The clonotype comes from a woman between 35 and 50 years old in good health and CMV-seronegative. The chain employs TRBV4-2 and TRBJ1-1; the D gene is possibly TRBD1 (5 bases). CDR3 sequence: CASSQGGRTEAFF. The CDR3 DNA is TGTGCCAGCAGCCAAGGGGGTCGGACAGAAGCTTTCTTT.